The clone carrying this T cell receptor (beta chain) has at least ten counts. The target antigen is unknown. This specimen comes from a study of blood T cells in healthy people across ages. Study-level findings and limits: The authors considered diversity estimates from one million T cells to be underestimates.

Then a second PCR, running roughly 7 to 11 cycles, was carried out with a sample-barcoded 5' primer and a J-beta primer mix. In TCRdb, the 5' RACE reads were re-called with MiXCR into one record per CDR3 protein. The data contain around 1.1 million distinct CDR3 sequences, roughly two fifths of them singletons. Germline loops: CDR1 MGHRA, CDR2 YSYEKL. The CDR3 spans 14 residues. With 0 bases removed from V and 6 bases from J, the gap between germline ends came to 9 bases. The source is a man between 18 and 35 years old in good health. This chain uses TRBV4-1 with TRBJ1-5; D is uncertain. The sample comprised blood. CDR3 DNA sequence: TGCGCCAGCAGCCAAGATAGGGTCCGTCAGCCCCAGCATTTT. Amino acid sequence: CASSQDRVRQPQHF.